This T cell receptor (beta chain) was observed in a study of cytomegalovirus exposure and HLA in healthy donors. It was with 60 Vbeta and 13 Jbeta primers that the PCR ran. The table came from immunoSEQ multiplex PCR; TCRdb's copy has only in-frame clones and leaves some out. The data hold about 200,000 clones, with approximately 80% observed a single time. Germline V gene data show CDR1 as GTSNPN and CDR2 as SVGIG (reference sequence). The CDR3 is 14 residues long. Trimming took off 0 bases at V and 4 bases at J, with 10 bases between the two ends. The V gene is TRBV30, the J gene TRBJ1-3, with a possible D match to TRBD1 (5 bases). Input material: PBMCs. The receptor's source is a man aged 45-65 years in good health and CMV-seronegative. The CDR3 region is CAWSVQAKGNTIYF. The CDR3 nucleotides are TGTGCCTGGAGTGTACAGGCAAAAGGAAACACCATATATTTT.